The clone carrying this T cell receptor (beta chain) was recorded many times. Its matching antigen is unknown. The sample comes from a study of Graves' ophthalmopathy and Graves' hyperthyroidism. Moderate-to-severe activity, CAS ≥3, NOSPECS ≥4 and duration under 3 months were recorded for donors with ophthalmopathy. The PBMCs used were ones drawn from about 9.2 ml of fresh peripheral blood. Overall study results and limits: Stable hyperthyroidism and ophthalmopathy were told apart by a 13-signature model, which achieved almost 90% sensitivity and roughly 76% specificity. Most clonotypes expanded in thyroid above 0.001 frequency were present in blood too.

RNA transcripts were the source from which TCR beta CDR3 regions were amplified. Second-round multiplex PCR came after a first-round RT-PCR that employed HTBI primers. Using its own MiXCR run on the multiplex PCR reads, TCRdb lists one record per CDR3 protein. The data contain fewer than 400,000 distinct CDR3 sequences, 15% to 20% of them singletons. From germline, CDR1 is PRHDT and CDR2 FYEKMQ (reference sequence). Trimming pared 0 bases from V and 1 base from J, leaving 9 bases between. The CDR3 has 15 amino acids. Material: peripheral blood. The receptor's source is a woman aged 18-29 years with Graves' ophthalmopathy. This rearrangement joins TRBV13 to TRBJ1-2; D might be TRBD1 (6 bases). CDR3 DNA sequence: TGTGCCAGCAGCTTAGGCCGGGGGCTTAACTATGGCTACACCTTC. Its translation is CASSLGRGLNYGYTF. The full variable domain, with the rest looked up from reference TRBV13 and TRBJ1-2, is AAGVIQSPRHLIKEKRETATLKCYPIPRHDTVYWYQQGPGQDPQFLISFYEKMQSDKGSIPDRFSAQQFSDYHSELNMSSLELGDSALYFCASSLGRGLNYGYTFGSGTRLTVV.